Listed below are T cell receptor beta chains from one sample, sequenced in a study of Ad26.COV2.S vaccination and SARS-CoV-2 variants. Measured with immunoSEQ multiplex PCR; TCRdb has only the in-frame clones, and not every one. The sample contains about 460,000 clones, roughly nine tenths of which appear only once. The starting material was peripheral blood, obtained in a trial of Ad26.COV2.S vaccine versus placebo. These receptors originate from a person aged 18-65 years who received the Ad26.COV2.S COVID-19 vaccine or a placebo. Each CDR3 is given with its conserved first and last residue. A D gene is named only where the DNA matches it firmly. Clone sizes are given selectively: once, few, many, or a class where the clone is expanded.

d_call: .
j_call: TRBJ1-2
clone_size: .
v_call: TRBV6-1
cdr3_nt: TGTGCCAGCAGTGATGGGAGGGACTTCTATGGCTACACCTTC
cdr3_aa: CASSDGRDFYGYTF

d_call: .
j_call: TRBJ1-1
clone_size: .
v_call: TRBV28
cdr3_nt: TGTGCCAGCACCGGGGGGGGTTGGAACACTGAAGCTTTCTTT
cdr3_aa: CASTGGGWNTEAFF

d_call: .
j_call: TRBJ1-2
clone_size: .
v_call: TRBV5-8
cdr3_nt: TGTGCCAGCAGCTTGCGGGGGCCGTATGGCTACACCTTC
cdr3_aa: CASSLRGPYGYTF

d_call: .
j_call: TRBJ2-5
clone_size: .
v_call: TRBV6-5
cdr3_nt: TGTGCCAGCAGTTACTCTCAGGAGACCCAGTACTTC
cdr3_aa: CASSYSQETQYF

d_call: TRBD1
j_call: TRBJ1-1
clone_size: .
v_call: TRBV7-2
cdr3_nt: TGTGCCAGCAGCGTAACAGGGGGCGACATGGACACTGAAGCTTTCTTT
cdr3_aa: CASSVTGGDMDTEAFF

d_call: .
j_call: TRBJ1-2
clone_size: few
v_call: TRBV5-6
cdr3_nt: TGTGCCAGCAGCTTGCCCCCCGGCTATGGCTACACCTTC
cdr3_aa: CASSLPPGYGYTF

d_call: .
j_call: TRBJ2-2
clone_size: .
v_call: TRBV6-2/TRBV6-3
cdr3_nt: TGTGCCAGCAGTCTGCGTCCGGGCCCCGGGGAGCTGTTTTTT
cdr3_aa: CASSLRPGPGELFF

d_call: TRBD1
j_call: TRBJ2-3
clone_size: once
v_call: TRBV10-3
cdr3_nt: TGTGCCATCAGCGGGACAGGGGGCCCAGATACGCAGTATTTT
cdr3_aa: CAISGTGGPDTQYF

d_call: .
j_call: TRBJ2-1
clone_size: .
v_call: TRBV28
cdr3_nt: TGTGCCAGCAGTTTTTTCCTCTACGAGCAGTTCTTC
cdr3_aa: CASSFFLYEQFF

d_call: TRBD1
j_call: TRBJ2-7
clone_size: .
v_call: TRBV4-2
cdr3_nt: TGTGCCAGCAGCCCAGGGGGTGGGAACTCCTACGAGCAGTACTTC
cdr3_aa: CASSPGGGNSYEQYF

d_call: TRBD1
j_call: TRBJ1-5
clone_size: .
v_call: TRBV18
cdr3_nt: TGTGCCAGCTCTACGGGACAGGGTGGTCAGCCCCAGCATTTT
cdr3_aa: CASSTGQGGQPQHF

d_call: .
j_call: TRBJ1-4
clone_size: .
v_call: TRBV15
cdr3_nt: TGTGCCACCAGCAGAGACTCTGGGACATTTGAAAAACTGTTTTTT
cdr3_aa: CATSRDSGTFEKLFF

d_call: .
j_call: TRBJ2-7
clone_size: .
v_call: TRBV7-6
cdr3_nt: TGTGCCAGCAGCGCACCTCTCGCTGGCTCCTACGAGCAGTACTTC
cdr3_aa: CASSAPLAGSYEQYF

d_call: TRBD1
j_call: TRBJ1-1
clone_size: .
v_call: TRBV15
cdr3_nt: TGTGCCACCAGCAGAGGAGGACAGGGGACCGCTGAAGCTTTCTTT
cdr3_aa: CATSRGGQGTAEAFF

d_call: TRBD2
j_call: TRBJ2-7
clone_size: .
v_call: TRBV5-1
cdr3_nt: TGCGCCAGCAGCTTGGGGTGGGAGGGCCCTTACGAGCAGTACTTC
cdr3_aa: CASSLGWEGPYEQYF

d_call: .
j_call: TRBJ1-4
clone_size: .
v_call: TRBV14
cdr3_nt: TGTGCCAGCAGCCAAGCGGGCCCCCCTCAATGGGGAAAACTGTTTTTT
cdr3_aa: CASSQAGPPQWGKLFF

d_call: .
j_call: TRBJ1-2
clone_size: .
v_call: TRBV18
cdr3_nt: TGTGCCAGCTCACTACCGCCAACACGGGTCTATGGCTACACCTTC
cdr3_aa: CASSLPPTRVYGYTF

d_call: .
j_call: TRBJ1-5
clone_size: .
v_call: TRBV11-3
cdr3_nt: TGTGCCAGCAGCTTTAATCAGCCCCAGCATTTT
cdr3_aa: CASSFNQPQHF

d_call: .
j_call: TRBJ2-2
clone_size: .
v_call: TRBV7-9
cdr3_nt: TGTGCCAGCAGCAAAATAGGAGGAGGAGGGCCCGGGGAGCTGTTTTTT
cdr3_aa: CASSKIGGGGPGELFF

d_call: .
j_call: TRBJ2-7
clone_size: .
v_call: TRBV6-2/TRBV6-3
cdr3_nt: TGTGCCAGCAGTTACTCGTTCAAAGGGCCCGAGCAGTACTTC
cdr3_aa: CASSYSFKGPEQYF

d_call: .
j_call: TRBJ2-2
clone_size: .
v_call: TRBV5-1
cdr3_nt: TGCGCCAGCAGCCTCTCCGGGACGTGGGAGCTGTTTTTT
cdr3_aa: CASSLSGTWELFF

d_call: TRBD1
j_call: TRBJ2-7
clone_size: once
v_call: TRBV6-2/TRBV6-3
cdr3_nt: TGTGCCAGCAGTCGGACAGGGGTCTACGAGCAGTACTTC
cdr3_aa: CASSRTGVYEQYF

d_call: .
j_call: TRBJ1-5
clone_size: .
v_call: TRBV7-9
cdr3_nt: TGTGCCAGCAGCTGGGATAATCAGCCCCAGCATTTT
cdr3_aa: CASSWDNQPQHF

d_call: TRBD1
j_call: TRBJ2-5
clone_size: .
v_call: TRBV29-1
cdr3_nt: TGCAGCGTTGGCTGGACAGGGGGAGGAGAGACCCAGTACTTC
cdr3_aa: CSVGWTGGGETQYF

d_call: .
j_call: TRBJ1-1
clone_size: few
v_call: TRBV6-5
cdr3_nt: TGTGCCAGCAGGGGGTTGGGGGTGGCCACTGAAGCTTTCTTT
cdr3_aa: CASRGLGVATEAFF

d_call: .
j_call: TRBJ1-5
clone_size: few
v_call: TRBV10-3
cdr3_nt: TGTGCCACCGCCGAAGACGGTACCGAAAATCAGCCCCAGCATTTT
cdr3_aa: CATAEDGTENQPQHF

d_call: TRBD2
j_call: TRBJ2-5
clone_size: .
v_call: TRBV9
cdr3_nt: TGTGCCAGCAGCGTAGGACTAGCGGGGGCCCCGGTGACCCAGTACTTC
cdr3_aa: CASSVGLAGAPVTQYF

d_call: .
j_call: TRBJ1-1
clone_size: .
v_call: TRBV6-5
cdr3_nt: TGTGCCAGCAGGCGGACAGCCACTGAAGCTTTCTTT
cdr3_aa: CASRRTATEAFF

d_call: .
j_call: TRBJ1-6
clone_size: .
v_call: TRBV4-2
cdr3_nt: TGTGCCAGCAGCCAGGGACGACAGATTATTAATTCACCCCTCCACTTT
cdr3_aa: CASSQGRQIINSPLHF

d_call: .
j_call: TRBJ1-5
clone_size: .
v_call: TRBV7-2
cdr3_nt: TGTGCCAGCAGCTTAAGACCGGATGTGAGCAATCAGCCCCAGCATTTT
cdr3_aa: CASSLRPDVSNQPQHF

d_call: .
j_call: TRBJ1-1
clone_size: few
v_call: TRBV11-3
cdr3_nt: TGTGCCAGCAGCTTAGGAAGTGGGACTGAAGCTTTCTTT
cdr3_aa: CASSLGSGTEAFF

d_call: .
j_call: TRBJ1-5
clone_size: .
v_call: TRBV10-2
cdr3_nt: TGCGCCAGCAGTGAGTCCGACGGCAATCAGCCCCAGCATTTT
cdr3_aa: CASSESDGNQPQHF

d_call: .
j_call: TRBJ2-5
clone_size: .
v_call: TRBV10-3
cdr3_nt: TGTGCCATCAGTGTTGAGGGGCCGGAGACCCAGTACTTC
cdr3_aa: CAISVEGPETQYF